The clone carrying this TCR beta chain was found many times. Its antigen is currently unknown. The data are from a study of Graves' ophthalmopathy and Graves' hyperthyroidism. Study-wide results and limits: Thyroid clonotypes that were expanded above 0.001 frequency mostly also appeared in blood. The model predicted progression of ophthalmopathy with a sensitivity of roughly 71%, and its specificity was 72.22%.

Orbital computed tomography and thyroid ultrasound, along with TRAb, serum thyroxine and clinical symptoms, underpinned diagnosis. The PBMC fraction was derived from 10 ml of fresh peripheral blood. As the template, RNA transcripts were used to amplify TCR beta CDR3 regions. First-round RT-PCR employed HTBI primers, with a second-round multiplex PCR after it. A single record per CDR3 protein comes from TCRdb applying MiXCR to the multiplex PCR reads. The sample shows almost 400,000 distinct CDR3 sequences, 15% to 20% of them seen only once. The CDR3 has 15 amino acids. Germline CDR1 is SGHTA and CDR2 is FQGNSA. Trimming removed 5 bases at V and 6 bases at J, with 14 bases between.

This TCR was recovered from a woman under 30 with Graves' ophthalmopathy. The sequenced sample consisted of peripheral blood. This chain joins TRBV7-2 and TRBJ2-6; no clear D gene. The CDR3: CASSPRPSEANVLTF. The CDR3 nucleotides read TGTGCCAGCAGCCCCCGACCCTCCGAGGCCAACGTCCTGACTTTC.